Listed below are T cell receptor beta chains from one sample, sequenced in a study of identical twins. TCRdb re-called the 5' RACE reads with MiXCR, one entry per CDR3 protein. The data show 450,000 or so distinct CDR3 sequences, 24% seen once. The same sample was also studied in work on T cells expressing NK-cell markers.

Sequenced material: CD4+ T cells sorted from blood. The receptors here all came from a woman aged 18-29 years in good health. The CDR3 runs from the conserved cysteine through the conserved F or W. The order of the fields is CDR3 protein, CDR3 DNA, clone size, D gene, J gene, V gene. A D gene is named only where the DNA matches it firmly. Size values are once, few and many counts, or a class for expanded clones, and some rows have none.

CDR3: CASSFETSGGKQFF
DNA: TGTGCCAGCAGTTTTGAGACTAGCGGGGGGAAACAGTTCTTC
size: .
D: TRBD2
J: TRBJ2-1
V: TRBV12-3/TRBV12-4

CDR3: CAWIGGLIYGYTF
DNA: TGTGCCTGGATAGGGGGCCTTATCTATGGCTACACCTTC
size: .
D: TRBD1
J: TRBJ1-2
V: TRBV30

CDR3: CASSFELVEETQYF
DNA: TGTGCCAGCAGTTTCGAACTAGTCGAAGAGACCCAGTACTTC
size: few
D: .
J: TRBJ2-5
V: TRBV12-3/TRBV12-4

CDR3: CASTWGLAGSDTQYF
DNA: TGTGCCTCAACATGGGGACTAGCGGGTTCAGATACGCAGTATTTT
size: .
D: TRBD2
J: TRBJ2-3
V: TRBV12-3/TRBV12-4

CDR3: CASSYVTGTEAFF
DNA: TGTGCCAGCAGCTATGTTACAGGGACTGAAGCTTTCTTT
size: few
D: .
J: TRBJ1-1
V: TRBV7-9

CDR3: CASSLVGGDDEQFF
DNA: TGCGCCAGCAGCTTGGTTGGGGGCGACGATGAGCAGTTCTTC
size: .
D: .
J: TRBJ2-1
V: TRBV5-1

CDR3: CAISTSESSYEQYF
DNA: .
size: .
D: .
J: TRBJ2-7
V: TRBV10-3

CDR3: CAISVQGGGGPVREQYF
DNA: TGTGCCATCAGTGTGCAAGGGGGCGGGGGACCGGTTCGGGAGCAGTACTTC
size: .
D: .
J: TRBJ2-7
V: TRBV10-3

CDR3: CASSAGTLYEQYF
DNA: TGTGCCAGCAGCGCCGGGACCCTCTACGAGCAGTACTTC
size: once
D: .
J: TRBJ2-7
V: TRBV11-3

CDR3: CASSYSTRTSGYTDTQYF
DNA: TGCGCCAGCAGCTATTCAACCCGGACTAGCGGCTACACAGATACGCAGTATTTT
size: few
D: TRBD2
J: TRBJ2-3
V: TRBV5-1

CDR3: CASSMTGAGGYEQYF
DNA: TGTGCCAGTAGTATGACTGGAGCGGGGGGCTACGAGCAGTACTTC
size: .
D: TRBD2
J: TRBJ2-7
V: TRBV19

CDR3: CASRKAGATVSEQYF
DNA: TGTGCCAGCAGGAAAGCGGGAGCTACCGTAAGCGAGCAGTACTTC
size: .
D: TRBD2
J: TRBJ2-7
V: TRBV12-3/TRBV12-4

CDR3: CASTAGGGTYNEQFF
DNA: TGTGCCAGCACGGCGGGCGGGGGGACCTACAATGAGCAGTTCTTC
size: few
D: TRBD2
J: TRBJ2-1
V: TRBV9

CDR3: CASSFQQGRYTEAFF
DNA: TGCGCCAGCAGCTTTCAACAGGGCCGTTACACTGAAGCTTTCTTT
size: .
D: .
J: TRBJ1-1
V: TRBV5-1

CDR3: CASSLKVRDEQYF
DNA: TGCGCCAGCAGCTTGAAGGTACGCGACGAGCAGTACTTC
size: many
D: .
J: TRBJ2-7
V: TRBV5-1

CDR3: CSARAFGTGLLTDTQYF
DNA: TGCAGTGCTAGAGCATTTGGGACTGGCCTCTTGACAGATACGCAGTATTTT
size: .
D: .
J: TRBJ2-3
V: TRBV20-1

CDR3: CASSLTPRHRGGTRSNQPQHF
DNA: TGTGCCAGCAGCTTGACGCCGCGGCACAGGGGGGGTACTCGTAGCAATCAGCCCCAGCATTTT
size: .
D: TRBD1
J: TRBJ1-5
V: TRBV5-6

CDR3: CASNQEGRRKREQYF
DNA: TGTGCCAGCAACCAAGAGGGTAGAAGGAAGCGCGAGCAGTACTTC
size: .
D: .
J: TRBJ2-7
V: TRBV25-1

CDR3: CASSLTPNDYEQYF
DNA: TGTGCCAGCAGCTTGACACCGAACGACTACGAGCAGTACTTC
size: few
D: .
J: TRBJ2-7
V: TRBV5-5

CDR3: CASSPGTSRQETQYF
DNA: TGTGCCAGTAGCCCCGGGACTAGCCGGCAAGAGACCCAGTACTTC
size: .
D: TRBD2
J: TRBJ2-5
V: TRBV19

CDR3: CANHRQTGSPLHF
DNA: TGTGCCAACCACCGACAGACAGGGTCACCCCTCCACTTT
size: .
D: TRBD1
J: TRBJ1-6
V: TRBV2

CDR3: CASSKTSDRGNYGYTF
DNA: TGTGCCAGCAGCAAGACCAGCGACAGGGGCAACTATGGCTACACCTTC
size: .
D: TRBD1
J: TRBJ1-2
V: TRBV7-9

CDR3: CAISSGQGDSGANVLTF
DNA: TGTGCCATCAGTTCCGGACAAGGAGACTCTGGGGCCAACGTCCTGACTTTC
size: .
D: .
J: TRBJ2-6
V: TRBV10-3

CDR3: CASSPLTGLRTDTQYF
DNA: TGTGCCAGCAGCCCTTTGACAGGGTTAAGGACAGATACGCAGTATTTT
size: .
D: TRBD1
J: TRBJ2-3
V: TRBV7-2

CDR3: CASSQDLSVEAFF
DNA: TGTGCCAGCAGCCAAGATCTTTCGGTTGAAGCTTTCTTT
size: .
D: .
J: TRBJ1-1
V: TRBV3-1

CDR3: CASRTSGLAGVEQFF
DNA: TGTGCCAGCCGTACTTCTGGACTAGCGGGCGTTGAGCAGTTCTTC
size: once
D: TRBD2
J: TRBJ2-1
V: TRBV7-2

CDR3: CASRRVGTVGLSHKETQYF
DNA: TGTGCCAGCAGACGAGTCGGGACAGTTGGTTTGAGTCATAAGGAGACCCAGTACTTC
size: few
D: TRBD1
J: TRBJ2-5
V: TRBV6-1

CDR3: CASSERASGRSEQYF
DNA: TGTGCCAGCAGTGAAAGGGCTAGCGGGAGATCCGAGCAGTACTTC
size: .
D: TRBD2
J: TRBJ2-7
V: TRBV2

CDR3: CSAPDRRRWGYTF
DNA: TGCAGTGCACCGGACAGGCGCCGGTGGGGCTACACCTTC
size: few
D: TRBD1
J: TRBJ1-2
V: TRBV20-1

CDR3: CASRRGARSTEAFF
DNA: TGTGCCAGTAGAAGGGGGGCGCGAAGCACTGAAGCTTTCTTT
size: few
D: .
J: TRBJ1-1
V: TRBV19

CDR3: CSARDLTSSETQYF
DNA: TGCAGTGCTAGAGATTTAACCAGCTCAGAGACCCAGTACTTC
size: .
D: .
J: TRBJ2-5
V: TRBV20-1

CDR3: CASSQFGTQYF
DNA: TGTGCCAGCAGCCAATTCGGTACGCAGTATTTT
size: .
D: .
J: TRBJ2-3
V: TRBV3-1

CDR3: CASSPQARLAGGQYF
DNA: TGTGCCAGCAGCCCCCAAGCCCGACTAGCGGGGGGGCAGTATTTT
size: few
D: TRBD2
J: TRBJ2-3
V: TRBV5-6